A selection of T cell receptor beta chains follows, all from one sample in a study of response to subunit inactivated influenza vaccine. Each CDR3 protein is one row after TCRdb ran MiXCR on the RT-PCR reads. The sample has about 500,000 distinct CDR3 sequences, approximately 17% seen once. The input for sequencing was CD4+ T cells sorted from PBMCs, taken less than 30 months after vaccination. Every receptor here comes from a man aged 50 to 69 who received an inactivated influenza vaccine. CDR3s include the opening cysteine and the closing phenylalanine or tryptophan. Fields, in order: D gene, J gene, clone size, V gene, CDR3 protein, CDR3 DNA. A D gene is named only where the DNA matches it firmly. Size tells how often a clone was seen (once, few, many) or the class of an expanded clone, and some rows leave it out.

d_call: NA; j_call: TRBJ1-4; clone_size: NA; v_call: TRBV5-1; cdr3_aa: CASSFGGGTHEKLFF; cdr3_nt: TGCGCCAGCAGCTTTGGAGGGGGAACTCATGAAAAACTGTTTTTT
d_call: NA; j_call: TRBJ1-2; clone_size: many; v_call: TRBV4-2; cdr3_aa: CASSQRGGGYGYTF; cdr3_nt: TGTGCCAGCAGCCAAAGGGGGGGGGGCTATGGCTACACCTTC
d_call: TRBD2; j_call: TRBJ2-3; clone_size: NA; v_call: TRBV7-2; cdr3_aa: CASSLGLAGGRDTQYF; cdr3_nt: TGTGCCAGCAGCTTAGGACTAGCGGGGGGGCGGGATACGCAGTATTTT
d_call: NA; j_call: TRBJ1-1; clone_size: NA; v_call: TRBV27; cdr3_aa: CASSLWGVANTEAFF; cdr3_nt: TGTGCCAGCAGTTTGTGGGGGGTGGCAAACACTGAAGCTTTCTTT
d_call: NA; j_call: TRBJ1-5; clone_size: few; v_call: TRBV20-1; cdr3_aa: CSARVRGNQPQHF; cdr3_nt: TGCAGTGCTAGAGTCAGGGGAAATCAGCCCCAGCATTTT
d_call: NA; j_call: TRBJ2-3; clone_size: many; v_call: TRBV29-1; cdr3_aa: CSAYQGGRLDTQYF; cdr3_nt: TGCAGCGCTTATCAGGGTGGGCGGCTAGATACGCAGTATTTT
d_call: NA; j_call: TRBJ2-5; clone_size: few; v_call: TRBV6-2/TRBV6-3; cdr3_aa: CASSRPGTSSETQYF; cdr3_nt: TGTGCCAGCAGTCGTCCCGGGACTTCGTCGGAGACCCAGTACTTC
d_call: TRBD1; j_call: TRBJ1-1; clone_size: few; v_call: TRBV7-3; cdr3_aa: CASSLTGGQGPLGVGAFF; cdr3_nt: TGTGCCAGCAGCTTAACGGGAGGACAGGGGCCCTTAGGAGTGGGCGCTTTCTTT
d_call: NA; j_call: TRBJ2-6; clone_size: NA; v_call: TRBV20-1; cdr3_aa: CSATIQSGANVLTF; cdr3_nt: TGCAGTGCTACAATTCAGTCTGGGGCCAACGTCCTGACTTTC
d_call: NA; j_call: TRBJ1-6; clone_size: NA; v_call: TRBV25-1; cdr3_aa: CASRVHDNSPLHF; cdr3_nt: TGTGCCAGCAGGGTCCACGATAATTCACCCCTCCACTTT
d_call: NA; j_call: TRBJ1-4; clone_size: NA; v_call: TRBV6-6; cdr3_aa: CASSSVGREKLFF; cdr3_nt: TGTGCCAGCAGCTCCGTTGGGAGAGAAAAACTGTTTTTT
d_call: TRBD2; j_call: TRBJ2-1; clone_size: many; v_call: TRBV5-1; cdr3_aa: CASSIGPSGRNNEQFF; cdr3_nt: TGCGCCAGCAGCATTGGGCCTAGCGGGAGAAACAATGAGCAGTTCTTC
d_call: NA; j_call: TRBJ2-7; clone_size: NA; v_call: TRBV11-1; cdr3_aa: CASSPETGLYYEQYF; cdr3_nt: TGTGCCAGCAGCCCAGAGACAGGTCTATACTACGAGCAGTACTTC
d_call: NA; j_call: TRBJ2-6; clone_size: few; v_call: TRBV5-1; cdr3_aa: CASSPDTGVSGANVLTF; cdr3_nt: TGCGCCAGCAGCCCCGACACAGGCGTCTCTGGGGCCAACGTCCTGACTTTC
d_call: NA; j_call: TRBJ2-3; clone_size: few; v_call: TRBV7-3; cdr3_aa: CASSSRRGPAGVDTQYF; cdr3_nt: TGTGCCAGCAGCTCCAGACGGGGGCCCGCCGGGGTAGATACGCAGTATTTT
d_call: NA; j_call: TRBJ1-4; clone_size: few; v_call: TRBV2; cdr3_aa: CASRLGGLANEKLFF; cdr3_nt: TGTGCCAGCAGGCTAGGGGGGCTGGCTAATGAAAAACTGTTTTTT
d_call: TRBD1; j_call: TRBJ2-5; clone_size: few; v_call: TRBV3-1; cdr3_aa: CASSPAQGRETQYF; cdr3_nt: TGTGCCAGCAGCCCCGCACAGGGGAGAGAGACCCAGTACTTC
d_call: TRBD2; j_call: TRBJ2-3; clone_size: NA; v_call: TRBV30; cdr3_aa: CAWSSGLAGGPDTQYF; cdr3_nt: TGTGCCTGGAGCTCAGGACTAGCGGGGGGGCCAGATACGCAGTATTTT
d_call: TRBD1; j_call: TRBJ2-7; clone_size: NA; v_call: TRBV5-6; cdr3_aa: CASSGDRVSYEQYF; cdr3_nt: TGTGCCAGCAGCGGAGACAGGGTCTCCTACGAGCAGTACTTC
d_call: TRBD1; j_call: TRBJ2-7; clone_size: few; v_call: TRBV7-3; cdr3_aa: CASSLKTGAYEQYF; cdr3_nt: TGTGCCAGCAGCTTAAAGACAGGGGCCTACGAGCAGTACTTC
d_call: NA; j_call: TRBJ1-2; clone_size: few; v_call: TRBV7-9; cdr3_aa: CASSPNVGYTF; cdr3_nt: TGTGCCAGCAGCCCAAACGTTGGCTACACCTTC
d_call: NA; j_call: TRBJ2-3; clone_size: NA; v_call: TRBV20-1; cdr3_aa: CRPSRGTDTQYF; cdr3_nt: TGCAGGCCCTCTCGGGGCACAGATACGCAGTATTTT
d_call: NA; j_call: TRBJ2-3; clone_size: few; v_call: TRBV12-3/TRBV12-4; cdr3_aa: CASSRLSDTQYF; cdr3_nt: TGTGCCAGCAGTCGACTGTCAGATACGCAGTATTTT
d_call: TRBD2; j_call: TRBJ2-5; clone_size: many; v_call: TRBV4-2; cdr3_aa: CASSQVVAGEPGETQYF; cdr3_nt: TGTGCCAGCAGCCAAGTGGTAGCGGGAGAGCCCGGAGAGACCCAGTACTTC
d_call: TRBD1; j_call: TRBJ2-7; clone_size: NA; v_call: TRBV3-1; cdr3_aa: CASSPRQGLTYEQYF; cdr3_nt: TGTGCCAGCAGCCCCCGACAGGGCCTAACCTACGAGCAGTACTTC
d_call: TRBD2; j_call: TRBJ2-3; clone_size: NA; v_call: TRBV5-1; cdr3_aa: CASSRGDYPNTDTQYF; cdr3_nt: TGCGCCAGCAGCCGTGGGGACTACCCAAACACAGATACGCAGTATTTT
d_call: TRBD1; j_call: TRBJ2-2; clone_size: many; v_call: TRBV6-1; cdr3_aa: CASSARTGGDTGELFF; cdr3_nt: TGTGCCAGCAGTGCCCGGACAGGGGGCGACACCGGGGAGCTGTTTTTT
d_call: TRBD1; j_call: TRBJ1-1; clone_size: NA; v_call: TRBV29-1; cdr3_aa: CSVDTTGVTEAFF; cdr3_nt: TGCAGCGTTGATACGACAGGGGTAACTGAAGCTTTCTTT
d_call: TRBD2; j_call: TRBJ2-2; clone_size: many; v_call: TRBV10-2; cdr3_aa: CASSKRGGVSTGELFF; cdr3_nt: TGCGCCAGCAGTAAGCGGGGGGGCGTTAGCACCGGGGAGCTGTTTTTT
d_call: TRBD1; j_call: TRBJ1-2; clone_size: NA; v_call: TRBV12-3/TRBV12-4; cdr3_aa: CASSFFGGQENYGYTF; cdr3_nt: TGTGCCAGCAGTTTCTTTGGGGGACAGGAGAACTATGGCTACACCTTC
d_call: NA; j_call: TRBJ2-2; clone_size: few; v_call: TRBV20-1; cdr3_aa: CSARPITGELFF; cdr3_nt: TGCAGTGCACGGCCCATCACCGGGGAGCTGTTTTTT
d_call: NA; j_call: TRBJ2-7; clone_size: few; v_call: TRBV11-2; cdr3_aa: CASSTHTTYEQYF; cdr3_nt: TGTGCCAGCAGCACACATACCACCTACGAGCAGTACTTC
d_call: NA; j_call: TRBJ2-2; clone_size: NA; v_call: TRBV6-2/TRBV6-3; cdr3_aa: CASSYWGDRGELFF; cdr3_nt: TGTGCCAGCAGTTACTGGGGAGACCGAGGGGAGCTGTTTTTT
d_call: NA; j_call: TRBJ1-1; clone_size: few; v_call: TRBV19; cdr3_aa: CASSIGLTGEAFF; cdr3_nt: TGTGCCAGTAGTATTGGCCTCACGGGGGAAGCTTTCTTT
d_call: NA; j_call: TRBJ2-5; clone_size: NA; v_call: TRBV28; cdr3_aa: CASSTPGEGQYF; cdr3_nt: TGTGCCAGCAGTACACCGGGGGAAGGCCAGTACTTC
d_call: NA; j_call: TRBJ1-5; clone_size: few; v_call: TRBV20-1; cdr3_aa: CSAGQINQPQHF; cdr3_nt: TGCAGTGCCGGACAGATAAATCAGCCCCAGCATTTT
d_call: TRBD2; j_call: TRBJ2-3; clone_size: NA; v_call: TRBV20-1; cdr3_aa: CSASNPGLAMDTQYF; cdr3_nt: TGCAGTGCTAGCAACCCGGGACTAGCGATGGATACGCAGTATTTT
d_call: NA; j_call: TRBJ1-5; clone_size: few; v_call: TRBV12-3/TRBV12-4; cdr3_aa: CASSPQGFQQPQHF; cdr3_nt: TGTGCCAGCAGCCCACAGGGTTTCCAACAGCCCCAGCATTTT
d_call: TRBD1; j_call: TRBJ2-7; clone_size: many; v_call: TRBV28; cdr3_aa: CASSRTGGRYEQYF; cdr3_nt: TGTGCCAGCAGCAGAACAGGGGGACGCTACGAGCAGTACTTC
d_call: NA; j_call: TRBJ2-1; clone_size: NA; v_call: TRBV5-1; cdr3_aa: CASSLASPQYNEQFF; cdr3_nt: TGCGCCAGCAGCTTGGCCTCACCCCAGTACAATGAGCAGTTCTTC
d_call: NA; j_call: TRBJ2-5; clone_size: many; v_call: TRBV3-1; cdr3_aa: CASSQEERTQYF; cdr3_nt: TGTGCCAGCAGCCAAGAGGAGAGGACCCAGTACTTC
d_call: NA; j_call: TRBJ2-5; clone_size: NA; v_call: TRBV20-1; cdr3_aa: CSAPPLAGRETQYF; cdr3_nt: TGCAGTGCTCCCCCCCTAGCAGGGAGAGAGACCCAGTACTTC
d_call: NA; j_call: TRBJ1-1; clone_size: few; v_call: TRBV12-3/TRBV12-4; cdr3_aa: CASSLQNTEAFF; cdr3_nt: TGTGCCAGCAGTTTACAGAACACTGAAGCTTTCTTT
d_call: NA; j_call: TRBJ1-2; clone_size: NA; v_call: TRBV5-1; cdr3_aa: CASSPAPGAYGYTF; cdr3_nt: TGCGCCAGCAGCCCAGCGCCCGGGGCCTATGGCTACACCTTC
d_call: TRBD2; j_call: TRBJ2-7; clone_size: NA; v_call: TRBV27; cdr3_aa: CASSTASGPYEQYF; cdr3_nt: TGTGCCAGCAGTACGGCTAGCGGCCCCTACGAGCAGTACTTC
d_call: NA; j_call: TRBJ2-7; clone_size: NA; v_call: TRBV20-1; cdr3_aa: CSARDRVHYEQYF; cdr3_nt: TGCAGTGCTAGAGATAGGGTGCACTACGAGCAGTACTTC
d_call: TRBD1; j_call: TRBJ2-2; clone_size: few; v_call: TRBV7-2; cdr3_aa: CASSSQGVYTGELFF; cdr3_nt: TGTGCCAGCAGCTCGCAGGGGGTTTACACCGGGGAGCTGTTTTTT
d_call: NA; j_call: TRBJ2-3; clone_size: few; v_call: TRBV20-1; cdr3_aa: CSANWGAGKDTQYF; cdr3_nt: TGCAGTGCAAACTGGGGGGCCGGGAAAGATACGCAGTATTTT
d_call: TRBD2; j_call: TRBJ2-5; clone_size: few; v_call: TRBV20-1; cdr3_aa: CSARDGTSHQETQYF; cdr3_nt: TGCAGTGCTAGAGATGGGACTAGCCATCAAGAGACCCAGTACTTC
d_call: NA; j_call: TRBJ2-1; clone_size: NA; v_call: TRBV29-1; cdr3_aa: CSVEGGVDEQFF; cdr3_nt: TGCAGCGTTGAAGGCGGGGTGGATGAGCAGTTCTTC
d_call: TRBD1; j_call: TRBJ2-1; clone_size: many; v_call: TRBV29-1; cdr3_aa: CSVAHRGYNEQFF; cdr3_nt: TGCAGCGTTGCCCACAGGGGCTACAATGAGCAGTTCTTC